This T cell receptor (beta chain) was sequenced during a study of blood T cells in healthy people across ages. A note on this clonotype: Its target is not known.

Next came a second PCR, run for about 6 to 11 cycles, which used a sample-barcoded 5' primer along with a J-beta primer mix. TCRdb independently ran MiXCR on the 5' RACE reads; one entry per CDR3 protein. The sample has about a million distinct CDR3 sequences; more than 30% are singletons. Regarding the study as a whole: Long-lived donors carried more naive CD4+ cells and greater diversity than aged donors.

This CDR3 comprises 14 residues. Germline values: CDR1 DFQATT, CDR2 SNEGSKA (reference sequence). The V end lost 0 bases, the J end lost 12 bases, and 18 bases lay between the germline ends. The chain combines TRBV20-1 with TRBJ2-1; D unresolved. The sequencing sample was made of blood. The TCR sequence derives from a man younger than 30 in good health. This chain's CDR3 is CSARDFGGRIGQFF. For the CDR3, the DNA is TGCAGTGCTAGAGATTTCGGCGGACGAATAGGGCAGTTCTTC.